The TCR beta chain described here comes from a study of identical twins. Many counts were recorded for this clonotype. TCRdb reprocessed the 5' RACE reads with MiXCR, giving one entry per CDR3 protein. Among around 370,000 distinct CDR3 sequences listed, around 9% were seen once. V was cut by 3 bases and J by 2 bases, with 11 bases left in between. Germline CDR1 reads MGHRA; CDR2 reads YSYEKL. The CDR3 loop spans 15 amino acids. The chain joins TRBV4-1 to TRBJ2-1; possibly TRBD2 for D (6 bases). Source material: naive T cells sorted from blood. The clonotype originates from a woman in her 50s in good health. The CDR3 DNA is TGCGCCAGCAGCCAGGAGCGGGTGACCTACAATGAGCAGTTCTTC. It is translated as CASSQERVTYNEQFF.